This paragraph covers one TCR beta chain sequence. Its antigen is still unknown. TCRdb re-called the RT-PCR reads through MiXCR, storing one row per CDR3 protein. The repertoire holds a few hundred thousand distinct CDR3 sequences, with approximately 15% as singletons. This entry is derived from a study of response to subunit inactivated influenza vaccine. V was pared by 3 bases and J by 3 bases, with 9 bases between. The CDR3 length is 14 residues. Study findings and constraints: The authors proposed limited new T cell recruitment per seasonal influenza vaccination.

The receptor comes from a man in his fifties who received an inactivated influenza vaccine. Sequencing was performed on PBMCs from blood, taken about 12 days after vaccination. The rearrangement links TRBV12-3 or TRBV12-4 to TRBJ1-5; possible D gene TRBD1, 6 bases. The CDR3 spells CASSFGGNNQPQHF. The CDR3 DNA reads TGTGCCAGCAGTTTTGGGGGCAACAATCAGCCCCAGCATTTT.